Presented here are 10 T cell receptor beta chains from one specimen sequenced in a study of cytomegalovirus exposure and HLA in healthy donors. Here immunoSEQ multiplex PCR was the method, and the copy in TCRdb shows in-frame clones only, minus some. The table has more than 110,000 clones, approximately 84% seen once. The specimen was PBMCs. The origin of the receptors is a woman younger than 45 in good health and CMV-seronegative.

Written as DNA, the CDR3 is TGTGCCAGCAGCCCTGACTCGGACAGGGCTCCCTACGAGCAGTACTTC. Its protein is CASSPDSDRAPYEQYF. This chain links TRBV5-4 with TRBJ2-7, with 8 bases matching TRBD1. This CDR3 comprises 16 residues. Per germline, CDR1 SGHNT and CDR2 YYREEE (reference sequence). The V and J ends lost 4 bases and 2 bases, in that order; junction bases with no gene match: 11.

CDR3 sequence reads: CASRTGSPYTEAFF. Here the CDR3 DNA reads TGTGCCAGCCGAACCGGGTCGCCTTACACTGAAGCTTTCTTT. The chain combines TRBV6-1 with TRBJ1-1; D call uncertain. Per germline, CDR1 MNHNS and CDR2 SASEGT. Trimming pared 8 bases from V and 3 bases from J, leaving 16 bases between. This CDR3 has 14 residues.

V gene TRBV29-1 combines with J gene TRBJ2-2; no firm D call. The V end lost 4 bases, the J end lost 6 bases, and 6 bases lay between the germline ends. Per germline, CDR1 SQVTM and CDR2 ANQGSEA. This CDR3 has 11 residues. CDR3 amino acids: CSVVQAGELFF. In DNA form, the CDR3 reads TGCAGCGTTGTTCAGGCCGGGGAGCTGTTTTTT.

The rearrangement links TRBV27 to TRBJ2-7; D uncertain. The V and J ends lost 3 bases and 5 bases respectively, with 14 bases between them. There are 14 residues in the CDR3. Germline V lookup: CDR1 MNHEY, CDR2 SMNVEV (reference sequence). CDR3 in DNA: TGTGCCAGCAGTTTGTCTTTAGTTATCAACGAGCAGTACTTC. Translated, it gives CASSLSLVINEQYF.

The V and J genes are TRBV4-1 and TRBJ2-5, with 8 bases aligning to TRBD2. Germline assignment: CDR1 MGHRA and CDR2 YSYEKL. The CDR3 runs 12 residues. DNA of the CDR3: TGCCGGGGGGGGCAGAGGGAAGAGACCCAGTACTTC. It specifies CRGGQREETQYF.

This clone was counted only a few times. The CDR3 DNA is TGCGCCAGCAGCTTGTCTGGGCCGGGGTACGAGCAGTACTTC. It encodes CASSLSGPGYEQYF. J is TRBJ2-7 and V is TRBV5-1; D perhaps matches TRBD2 (5 bases). V lost 1 base and J lost 4, with 12 bases in between. The CDR3 contains 14 residues. Germline lookup yields CDR1 SGHRS and CDR2 YFSETQ.

The rearrangement joins TRBV28 to TRBJ1-6; D is ambiguous. Deletions cut 7 bases from V and 0 bases from J, with 13 bases between. From germline, CDR1 is MDHEN and CDR2 SYDVKM. CDR3 length: 16 residues. CDR3 amino acids: CASKASTNSYNSPLHF. The CDR3 nucleotides are TGTGCCAGCAAGGCCTCGACAAACTCCTATAATTCACCCCTCCACTTT.

The chain is built from TRBV28 and TRBJ2-1; D is perhaps TRBD2 (5 bases). V was cut by 7 bases and J by 5 bases, with 18 bases left in between. CDR3 size: 15 residues. CDR1 is MDHEN, CDR2 SYDVKM, per germline. The CDR3: CASIGSGRGDNEQFF. The DNA for the CDR3 is TGTGCCAGCATCGGCTCGGGAAGAGGCGACAATGAGCAGTTCTTC.

The J gene is TRBJ2-6, the V gene TRBV7-2; D ambiguous. The CDR3 runs to 15 residues. V was clipped by 3 bases and J by 0 bases, with 6 bases between them. Germline CDR1 reads SGHTA; CDR2 reads FQGNSA. CDR3 coding DNA: TGTGCCAGCAGCTTCGGTAGCTCTGGGGCCAACGTCCTGACTTTC. This sequence encodes CASSFGSSGANVLTF. The full variable domain, in which reference TRBV7-2 and TRBJ2-6 provide the parts outside the CDR3, is GAGVSQSPSNKVTEKGKDVELRCDPISGHTALYWYRQSLGQGLEFLIYFQGNSAPDKSGLPSDRFSAERTGGSVSTLTIQRTQQEDSAVYLCASSFGSSGANVLTFGAGSRLTVL.

The CDR3 spells CASSLFWETGKSNQPQHF. The CDR3 nucleotides are TGTGCCAGCAGTTTATTCTGGGAGACAGGGAAGAGCAATCAGCCCCAGCATTTT. This chain joins TRBV27 and TRBJ1-5; 7 nucleotides match TRBD1. Germline V gene data show CDR1 as MNHEY and CDR2 as SMNVEV (reference sequence). This CDR3 has 18 residues. V was clipped by 1 base and J by 1 base; unmatched bases: 10.